Listed below are T cell receptor beta chains from one sample, sequenced in a study of regulatory T cells in long-lasting Graves disease. One entry per CDR3 protein, called by TCRdb with MiXCR from the multiplex PCR reads. The table shows 300,000 to 400,000 distinct CDR3 sequences, with approximately 20% occurring only once. The input for sequencing was peripheral blood mononuclear cells (PBMCs), taken at new diagnosis, from a patient treated with antithyroid drugs. The receptors stem from a female donor with Graves disease. The CDR3 runs from the conserved cysteine through the conserved F or W. D genes are given only for firm matches. Expanded clones get a size class; other rows say once, few or many, or leave the size out.

D	V	size	J	CDR3	DNA
NA	TRBV28	many	TRBJ2-7	CASSLFLTGAHEQYF	TGTGCCAGCAGTTTATTTTTGACGGGCGCCCACGAGCAGTACTTC
NA	TRBV12-3/TRBV12-4	many	TRBJ1-4	CASTLRRGEKLFF	TGTGCCAGCACCCTCCGGAGGGGGGAAAAACTGTTTTTT
NA	TRBV11-2	NA	TRBJ2-7	CASSLRQSLNEQYF	TGTGCCAGCAGCTTGCGACAGAGCCTAAACGAGCAGTACTTC
NA	TRBV6-5	many	TRBJ2-2	CASSYKETAGELFF	TGTGCCAGCAGTTACAAAGAGACAGCCGGGGAGCTGTTTTTT
TRBD2	TRBV11-3	many	TRBJ2-7	CASSLARGESGLAGWEQYF	TGTGCCAGCAGCTTGGCCCGAGGGGAATCTGGACTAGCGGGTTGGGAGCAGTACTTC
TRBD2	TRBV3-1	many	TRBJ2-5	CASSQLGGEETQYF	TGTGCCAGCAGCCAATTGGGGGGGGAGGAGACCCAGTACTTC
NA	TRBV6-9	many	TRBJ2-7	CASSYPPHRMETYEQYF	TGTGCCAGCAGTTACCCCCCCCACAGGATGGAGACCTACGAGCAGTACTTC
TRBD2	TRBV6-9	NA	TRBJ2-3	CASSYSSGSRTQYF	TGTGCCAGCAGTTACTCTAGCGGGAGCAGGACGCAGTATTTT
TRBD2	TRBV12-3/TRBV12-4	many	TRBJ2-1	CASSTSGSGQWEQFF	TGTGCCAGCAGCACGAGCGGGAGCGGCCAATGGGAGCAGTTCTTC
TRBD1	TRBV28	few	TRBJ1-3	CASRLLGQRNSGNTIYF	TGTGCCAGCCGTCTTTTGGGACAGAGAAACTCTGGAAACACCATATATTTT
NA	TRBV2	NA	TRBJ2-3	CASSEGRESTDTQYF	TGTGCCAGCAGTGAGGGCAGGGAAAGCACAGATACGCAGTATTTT